This TCR beta chain was retrieved from a study of T-cell memory formation after mild COVID-19. The germline V and J ends were trimmed by 6 bases and 6 bases, with 14 bases remaining between them. The CDR3 runs 13 residues. CDR1 SGHAT and CDR2 FQDESV come from the germline V gene (reference sequence). 5'RACE primed at constant segments yielded TCR alpha and TCR beta cDNA libraries bearing sample barcodes and UMIs. One entry per CDR3 protein, called by TCRdb with MiXCR from the 5' RACE reads. The sample comprises fewer than 650,000 distinct CDR3 sequences, roughly a fifth of which are singletons, and around 9.2% rests with the top ten.

The chain couples TRBV11-1 to TRBJ1-1, with D hard to call. The source material was PBMCs or a T cell subset sorted from them (not recorded which). The sequence came from an adult woman who had mild COVID-19 (a few samples of this study predate the infection). Cell type and time point are not known. The CDR3 region is CASSYFSAPEAFF. The CDR3, as DNA: TGTGCCAGCAGTTATTTCTCCGCACCTGAAGCTTTCTTT. The whole variable domain, filled in from reference TRBV11-1 and TRBJ1-1, reads EAEVAQSPRYKITEKSQAVAFWCDPISGHATLYWYRQILGQGPELLVQFQDESVVDDSQLPKDRFSAERLKGVDSTLKIQPAELGDSAMYLCASSYFSAPEAFFGQGTRLTVV.